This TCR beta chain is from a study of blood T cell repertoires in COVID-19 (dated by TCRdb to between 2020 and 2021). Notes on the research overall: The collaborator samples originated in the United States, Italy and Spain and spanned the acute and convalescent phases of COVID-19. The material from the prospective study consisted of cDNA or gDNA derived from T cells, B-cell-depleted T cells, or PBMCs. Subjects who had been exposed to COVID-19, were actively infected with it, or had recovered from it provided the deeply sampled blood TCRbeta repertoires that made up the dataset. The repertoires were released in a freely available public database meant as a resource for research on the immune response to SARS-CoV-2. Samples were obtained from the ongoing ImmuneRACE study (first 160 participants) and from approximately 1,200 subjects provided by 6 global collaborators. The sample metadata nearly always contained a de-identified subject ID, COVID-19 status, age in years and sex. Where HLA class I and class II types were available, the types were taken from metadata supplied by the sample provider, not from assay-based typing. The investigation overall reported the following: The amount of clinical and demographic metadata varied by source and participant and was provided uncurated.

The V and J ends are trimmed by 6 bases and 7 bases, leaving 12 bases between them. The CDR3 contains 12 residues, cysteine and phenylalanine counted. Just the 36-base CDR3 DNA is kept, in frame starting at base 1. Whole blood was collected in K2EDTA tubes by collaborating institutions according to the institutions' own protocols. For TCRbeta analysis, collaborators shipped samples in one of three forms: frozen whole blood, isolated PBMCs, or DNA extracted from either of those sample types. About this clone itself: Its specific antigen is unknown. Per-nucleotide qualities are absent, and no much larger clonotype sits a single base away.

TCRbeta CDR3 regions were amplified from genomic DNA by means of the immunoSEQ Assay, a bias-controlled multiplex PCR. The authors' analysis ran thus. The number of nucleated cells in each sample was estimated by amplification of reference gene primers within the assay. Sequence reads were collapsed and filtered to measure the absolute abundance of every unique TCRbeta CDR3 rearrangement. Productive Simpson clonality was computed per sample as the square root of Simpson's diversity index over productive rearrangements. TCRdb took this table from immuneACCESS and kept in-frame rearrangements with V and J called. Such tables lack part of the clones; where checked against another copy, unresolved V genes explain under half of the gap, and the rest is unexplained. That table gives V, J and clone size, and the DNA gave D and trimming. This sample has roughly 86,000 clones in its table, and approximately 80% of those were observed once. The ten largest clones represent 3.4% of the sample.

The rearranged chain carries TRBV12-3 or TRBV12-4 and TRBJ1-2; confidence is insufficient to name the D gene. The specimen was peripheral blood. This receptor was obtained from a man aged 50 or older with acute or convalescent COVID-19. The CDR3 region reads CASSRGPGGYTF. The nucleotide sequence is TGTGCCAGCAGCCGAGGCCCCGGTGGCTACACCTTC.